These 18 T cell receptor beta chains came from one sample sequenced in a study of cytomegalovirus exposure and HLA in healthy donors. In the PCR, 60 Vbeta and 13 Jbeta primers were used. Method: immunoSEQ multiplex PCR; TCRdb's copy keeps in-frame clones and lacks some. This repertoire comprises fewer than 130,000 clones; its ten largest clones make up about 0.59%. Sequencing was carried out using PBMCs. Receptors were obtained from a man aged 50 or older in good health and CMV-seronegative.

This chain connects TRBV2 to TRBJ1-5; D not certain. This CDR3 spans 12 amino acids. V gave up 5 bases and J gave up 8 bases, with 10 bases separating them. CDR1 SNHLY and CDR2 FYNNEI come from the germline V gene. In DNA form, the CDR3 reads TGTGCCAGCAGTAGAGACCGGGAGCCCCAGCATTTT. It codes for CASSRDREPQHF.

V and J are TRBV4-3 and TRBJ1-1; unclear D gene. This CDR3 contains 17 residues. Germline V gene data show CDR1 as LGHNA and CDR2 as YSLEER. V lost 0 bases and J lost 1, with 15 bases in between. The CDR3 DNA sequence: TGCGCCAGCAGCCAAGAAAGAGGCTTCAGAAGGAACACTGAAGCTTTCTTT. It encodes CASSQERGFRRNTEAFF.

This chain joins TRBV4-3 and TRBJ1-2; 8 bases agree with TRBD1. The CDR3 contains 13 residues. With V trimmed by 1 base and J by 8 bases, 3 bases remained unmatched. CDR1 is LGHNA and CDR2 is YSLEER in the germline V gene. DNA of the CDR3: TGCGCCAGCAGCCAAGGGACAGGGTACGGCTACACCTTC. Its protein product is CASSQGTGYGYTF.

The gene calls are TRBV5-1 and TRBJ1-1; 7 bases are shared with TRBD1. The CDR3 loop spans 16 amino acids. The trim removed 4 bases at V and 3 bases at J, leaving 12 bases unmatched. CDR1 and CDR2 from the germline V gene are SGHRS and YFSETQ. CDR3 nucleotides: TGCGCCAGCAGCCCCAGACAGGGTGGTCAGGACACTGAAGCTTTCTTT. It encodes CASSPRQGGQDTEAFF. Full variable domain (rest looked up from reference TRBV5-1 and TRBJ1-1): KAGVTQTPRYLIKTRGQQVTLSCSPISGHRSVSWYQQTPGQGLQFLFEYFSETQRNKGNFPGRFSGRQFSNSRSEMNVSTLELGDSALYLCASSPRQGGQDTEAFFGQGTRLTVV.

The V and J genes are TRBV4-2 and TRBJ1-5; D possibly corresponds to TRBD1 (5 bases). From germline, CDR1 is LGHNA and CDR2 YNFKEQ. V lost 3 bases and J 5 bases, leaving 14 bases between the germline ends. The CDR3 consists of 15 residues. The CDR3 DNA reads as TGTGCCAGCAGCCAGGATGGAACAGGAGATCAGCCCCAGCATTTT. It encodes CASSQDGTGDQPQHF.

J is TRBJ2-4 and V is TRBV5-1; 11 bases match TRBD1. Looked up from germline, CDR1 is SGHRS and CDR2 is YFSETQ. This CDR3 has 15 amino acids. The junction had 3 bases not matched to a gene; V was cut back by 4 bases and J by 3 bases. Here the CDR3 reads CASSGGQGVKNIQYF. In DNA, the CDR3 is TGCGCCAGCAGCGGGGGACAGGGGGTCAAAAACATTCAGTACTTC.

DNA of the CDR3: TGTGCCAGCAGCTTTAGCGGGGGGGCTCCTCAAGAGACCCAGTACTTC. This encodes CASSFSGGAPQETQYF. The chain couples TRBV7-8 to TRBJ2-5, with 11 positions matching TRBD2. J gave up 2 bases and V 3 bases, and 5 bases lay outside the gene matches. In germline, CDR1 is SGHVS, CDR2 FQNEAQ. CDR3 length: 16 amino acids.

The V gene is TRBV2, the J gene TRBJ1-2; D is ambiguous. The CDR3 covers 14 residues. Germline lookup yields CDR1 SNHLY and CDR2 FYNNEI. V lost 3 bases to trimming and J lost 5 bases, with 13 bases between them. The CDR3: CASSESRLGYGYTF. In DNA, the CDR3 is TGTGCCAGCAGTGAGAGTCGCCTTGGTTATGGCTACACCTTC.

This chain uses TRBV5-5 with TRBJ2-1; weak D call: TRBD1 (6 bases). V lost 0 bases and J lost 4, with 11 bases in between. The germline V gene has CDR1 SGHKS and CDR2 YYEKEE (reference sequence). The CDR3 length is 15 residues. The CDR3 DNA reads TGTGCCAGCAGCTTGGGTGGACAGTATTACAATGAGCAGTTCTTC. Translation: CASSLGGQYYNEQFF.

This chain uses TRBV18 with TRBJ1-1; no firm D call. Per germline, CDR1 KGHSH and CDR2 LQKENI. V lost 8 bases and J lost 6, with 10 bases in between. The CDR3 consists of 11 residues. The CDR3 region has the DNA TGTGCCAGCGCAGAGGGTCCTGAAGCTTTCTTT. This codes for CASAEGPEAFF.

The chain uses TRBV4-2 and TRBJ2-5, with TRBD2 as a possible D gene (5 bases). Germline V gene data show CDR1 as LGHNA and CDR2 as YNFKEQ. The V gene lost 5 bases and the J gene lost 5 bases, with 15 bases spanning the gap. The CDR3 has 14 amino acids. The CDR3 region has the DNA TGTGCCAGCAGCACGCCAGGAGGCACGGAGACCCAGTACTTC. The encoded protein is CASSTPGGTETQYF.

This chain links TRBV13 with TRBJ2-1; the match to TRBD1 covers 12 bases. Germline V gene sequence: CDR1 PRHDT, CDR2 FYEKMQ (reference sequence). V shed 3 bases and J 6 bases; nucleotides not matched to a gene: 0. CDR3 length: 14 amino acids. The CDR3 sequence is CASSLGQGANEQFF. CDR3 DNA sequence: TGTGCCAGCAGCTTGGGACAGGGGGCCAATGAGCAGTTCTTC.

The DNA for the CDR3 is TGTGCCAGCTCACCCCTGACAGGGCGAGGCGGCTACACCTTC. It encodes CASSPLTGRGGYTF. This chain connects TRBV18 to TRBJ1-2, with 7 nucleotides matching TRBD1. Germline V CDR1 and CDR2: KGHSH, LQKENI. V trimming: 3 bases; J trimming: 8 bases; junction bases outside the gene matches: 9. The CDR3 is 14 amino acids.

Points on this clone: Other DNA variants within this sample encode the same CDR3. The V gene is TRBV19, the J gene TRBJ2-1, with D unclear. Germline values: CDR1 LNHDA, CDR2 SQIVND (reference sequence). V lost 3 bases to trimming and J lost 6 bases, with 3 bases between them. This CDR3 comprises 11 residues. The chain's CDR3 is CASSISNEQFF. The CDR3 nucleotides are TGTGCCAGTAGTATCAGCAATGAGCAGTTCTTC. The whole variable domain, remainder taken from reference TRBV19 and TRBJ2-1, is DGGITQSPKYLFRKEGQNVTLSCEQNLNHDAMYWYRQDPGQGLRLIYYSQIVNDFQKGDIAEGYSVSREKKESFPLTVTSAQKNPTAFYLCASSISNEQFFGPGTRLTVL.

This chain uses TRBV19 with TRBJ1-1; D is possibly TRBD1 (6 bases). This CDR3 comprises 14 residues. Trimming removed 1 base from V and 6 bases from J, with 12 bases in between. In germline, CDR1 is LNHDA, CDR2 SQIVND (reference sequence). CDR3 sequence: CASSIVSGASEAFF. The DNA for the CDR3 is TGTGCCAGTAGTATAGTCTCAGGGGCGTCTGAAGCTTTCTTT.

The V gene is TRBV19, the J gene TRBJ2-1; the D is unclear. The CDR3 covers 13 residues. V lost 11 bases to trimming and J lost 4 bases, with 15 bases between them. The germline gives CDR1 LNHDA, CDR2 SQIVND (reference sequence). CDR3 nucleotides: TGTGCCTGCAGCCTGAGCGCGTACAATGAGCAGTTCTTC. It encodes CACSLSAYNEQFF.

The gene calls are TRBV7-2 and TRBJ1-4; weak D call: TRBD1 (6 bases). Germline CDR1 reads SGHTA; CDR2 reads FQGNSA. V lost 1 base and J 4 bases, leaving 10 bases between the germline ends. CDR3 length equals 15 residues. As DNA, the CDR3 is TGTGCCAGCAGCTTAGGGCCGGACAGTAATGAAAAACTGTTTTTT. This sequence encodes CASSLGPDSNEKLFF.

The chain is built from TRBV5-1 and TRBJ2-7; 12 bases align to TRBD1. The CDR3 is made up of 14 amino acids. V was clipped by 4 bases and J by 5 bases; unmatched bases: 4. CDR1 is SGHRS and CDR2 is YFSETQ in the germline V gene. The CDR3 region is CASSQGQGADEQYF. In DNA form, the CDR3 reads TGCGCCAGCAGCCAGGGACAGGGGGCAGACGAGCAGTACTTC.